This record looks at one TCR beta chain sequence and its context. Using immunoSEQ multiplex PCR, the repertoire was profiled, and TCRdb retains in-frame clones only, with some absent. The sample has some 470,000 clones, 70% to 80% seen once. The data were taken from a study of shared clonotypes between healthy human individuals. Germline V gives CDR1 SGHRS, CDR2 YFSETQ. The CDR3 has 15 residues. The V gene lost 0 bases and the J gene lost 2 bases, with 11 bases spanning the gap. The chain combines TRBV5-1 with TRBJ1-2, with D uncertain. The receptor was isolated from a woman aged 40 to 50 in good health. Some clones in this sample may be carry-over from other donors' samples. The sequenced sample consisted of PBMCs. The CDR3 coding sequence is TGCGCCAGCAGCTTGGTGCCCAGTTTGAACTATGGCTACACCTTC. Its translation is CASSLVPSLNYGYTF.